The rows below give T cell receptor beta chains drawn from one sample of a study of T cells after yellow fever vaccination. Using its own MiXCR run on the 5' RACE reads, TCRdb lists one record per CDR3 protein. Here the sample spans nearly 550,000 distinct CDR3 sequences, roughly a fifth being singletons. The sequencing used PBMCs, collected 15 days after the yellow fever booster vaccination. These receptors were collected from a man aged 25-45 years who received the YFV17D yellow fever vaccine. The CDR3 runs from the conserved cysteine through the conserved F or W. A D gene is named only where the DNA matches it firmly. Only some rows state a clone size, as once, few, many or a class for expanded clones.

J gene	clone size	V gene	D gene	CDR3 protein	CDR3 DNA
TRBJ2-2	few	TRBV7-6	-	CASRSTSGLSYTGELFF	TGTGCCAGCAGGTCTACCTCGGGACTCTCTTACACCGGGGAGCTGTTTTTT
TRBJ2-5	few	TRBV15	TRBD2	CATSRDLTSGSRGETQYF	TGTGCCACCAGCAGAGATCTGACTAGCGGGAGTCGGGGAGAGACCCAGTACTTC
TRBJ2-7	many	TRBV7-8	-	CSTGSGSYEQYF	TGTTCAACGGGGAGCGGCTCCTACGAGCAGTACTTC
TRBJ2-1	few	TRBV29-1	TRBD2	CSDRAGAHNEQFF	TGCAGCGATAGAGCGGGAGCCCACAATGAGCAGTTCTTC
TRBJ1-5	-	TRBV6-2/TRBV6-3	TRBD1	CASSPSGQGNQPQHF	TGTGCCAGCAGTCCATCGGGACAGGGCAATCAGCCCCAGCATTTT
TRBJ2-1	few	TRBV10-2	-	CASSEKETYNEQFF	TGCGCCAGCAGTGAGAAGGAGACCTACAATGAGCAGTTCTTC
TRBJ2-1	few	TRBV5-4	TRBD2	CASSLSSGYNEQFF	TGTGCCAGCAGCTTATCTAGCGGATACAATGAGCAGTTCTTC
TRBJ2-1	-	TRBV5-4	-	CASSLDAPGEQFF	TGTGCCAGCAGCTTGGACGCCCCGGGGGAGCAGTTCTTC
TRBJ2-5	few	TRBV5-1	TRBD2	CASSLMMASGNQETQYF	TGCGCCAGCAGCTTGATGATGGCTAGCGGTAACCAAGAGACCCAGTACTTC
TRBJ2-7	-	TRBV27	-	CASSSPDGRYEQYF	TGTGCCAGCAGTTCCCCGGACGGCCGCTACGAGCAGTACTTC
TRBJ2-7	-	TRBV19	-	CASSRTGTTNGEQYF	TGTGCCAGTAGTAGGACCGGGACCACGAATGGGGAGCAGTACTTC
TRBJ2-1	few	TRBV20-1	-	CSARDWGEPYNEQFF	TGCAGTGCTAGAGATTGGGGGGAACCGTACAATGAGCAGTTCTTC
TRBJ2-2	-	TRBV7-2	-	CASSFGVSLTGELFF	TGTGCCAGCAGCTTCGGGGTCTCCCTCACCGGGGAGCTGTTTTTT
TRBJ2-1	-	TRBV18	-	CASSFSQDDNEQFF	TGTGCCAGCTCATTTTCGCAGGATGACAATGAGCAGTTCTTC
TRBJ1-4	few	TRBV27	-	CASSFRGSEKLFF	TGTGCCAGCAGTTTCCGAGGAAGTGAAAAACTGTTTTTT
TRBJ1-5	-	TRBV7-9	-	CASSWTANQPQHF	TGTGCCAGCAGTTGGACAGCGAATCAGCCCCAGCATTTT
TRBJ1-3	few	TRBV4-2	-	CASSQERTNSGNTIYF	TGTGCCAGCAGCCAAGAAAGGACCAACTCTGGAAACACCATATATTTT
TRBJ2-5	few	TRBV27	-	CASSLSASGIADQYF	TGTGCCAGCAGTTTATCGGCCTCAGGAATAGCGGACCAGTACTTC
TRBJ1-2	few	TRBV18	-	CASSPPGDGGLYGYTF	TGTGCCAGCTCACCACCTGGGGACGGTGGACTGTATGGCTACACCTTC
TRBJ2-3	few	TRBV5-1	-	CASGRGPSTDTQYF	TGCGCCAGCGGGCGGGGCCCTAGCACAGATACGCAGTATTTT
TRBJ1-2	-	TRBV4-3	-	CASSLSGVYGYTF	TGCGCCAGCAGCCTCTCGGGGGTCTATGGCTACACCTTC
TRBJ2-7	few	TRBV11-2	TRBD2	CASSFVAGEQYF	TGTGCCAGCAGCTTTGTAGCGGGCGAGCAGTACTTC